This T cell receptor beta chain was obtained from a study of OX40 agonist ivuxolimab in advanced cancers. Study-level background: Ivuxolimab, which targeted the costimulatory receptor OX40 (CD134), was an agonistic, fully human IgG2 monoclonal antibody. The dose-escalation cohort was about 83% male with a mean age of about 54 years, ranging from roughly 20 to 80. Of the approximately 50 patients in dose escalation, about 20 had hepatocellular carcinoma, some 15 had melanoma, 9 had renal cell carcinoma and 9 had head and neck cancer. Patients were allowed to have had prior anti-PD-1, anti-PD-L1 or anti-CTLA-4 therapy, and approximately 40% of the dose-escalation patients had previously received checkpoint inhibitors. Peripheral TCRbeta sequencing aimed to test whether ivuxolimab altered TCR sequence diversity and caused clonal T-cell expansion. Partial responses were achieved by three dose-escalation patients, of whom one had hepatocellular carcinoma and two had cutaneous melanoma. The paper describes the monotherapy dose-escalation part (N of about 52 patients) of the phase I trial of ivuxolimab. Intravenous ivuxolimab was administered to patients every 2 weeks at six dose levels: 0.01, 0.1, 0.3, 1.5, 3 and 10 mg/kg.

Looking up the germline V gene yields CDR1 SGHDT and CDR2 YYEEEE. V is trimmed back by 2 bases and J by 2 bases, and the junction contains 4 bases that no gene match accounts for. Measured from the cysteine to the phenylalanine, the CDR3 is 16 residues long. Of the read, only the CDR3 DNA is kept; its 48 bases are in frame from base 1. A note on this clone: The specificity of this receptor is unknown. Base qualities were left out, and no much larger clone turns up one base away.

Genomic DNA was extracted from sorted cells for sequencing of the TCRbeta CDR3 region. TCRbeta CDR3 regions were sequenced using the immunoSEQ Assay. Entries here come from immuneACCESS through TCRdb and include only in-frame sequences with V and J called. Some clones fail to appear in such tables; in the studies checked, an unresolved V gene covers under half of the shortfall, and the cause of the remainder is unknown. The sample table records around 31,000 clones; 65% to 90% of these occur just once. Approximately 33% of the sample lies in the top ten. The trial excluded patients who had a history of autoimmune disease or were on systemic immunosuppression. Peripheral blood for TCR sequencing was collected from all dose cohorts at baseline, on cycle 4 day 1, and on cycle 7 day 1. The samples were taken from a phase I, first-in-human, multicenter, open-label dose-escalation trial of ivuxolimab. Adults with locally advanced or metastatic melanoma, renal cell, hepatocellular, or head and neck squamous cell carcinoma were enrolled in the trial. CD4+ and CD8+ T cells were sorted separately from peripheral blood before TCR sequencing.

The research as a whole found: Low levels of normalized T-cell clonal expansion were also seen in some patients who did not respond. At doses of 0.1 to 3.0 mg/kg, clonal expansion of both CD4+ and CD8+ T cells in blood was seen between baseline and week 6. In partial responders in the 0.1-3.0 mg/kg groups, normalized peripheral clonal expansion was found to be among the lowest, especially among CD8+ T cells. After ivuxolimab, CD8+ T cells had more expanded clones than CD4+ T cells on average. The antigen specificity of the peripheral T cells that underwent clonal expansion was not determined.

Sequenced here: CD4+ or CD8+ T cells sorted from blood, sampled in a trial of the OX40 agonist ivuxolimab. The origin of this receptor is an adult with an advanced solid tumor such as melanoma, head and neck, liver or kidney cancer. The sequence joins TRBV5-6 to TRBJ2-3, with 11 bases in between that match TRBD1. DNA sequence: TGTGCCAGCAGCTTCCGGGACAGGGGGTTCACAGATACGCAGTATTTT. This sequence encodes CASSFRDRGFTDTQYF.